This T cell receptor beta chain stems from a study of cytomegalovirus exposure and HLA in healthy donors. The CDR3 runs to 16 residues. CDR1 SEHNR and CDR2 FQNEAQ come from the germline V gene (reference sequence). Deletions cut 2 bases from V and 3 bases from J, with 15 bases between. The PCR was carried out with 60 Vbeta primers and 13 Jbeta primers. TCRdb's table, derived via immunoSEQ multiplex PCR, lists solely in-frame clones and lacks some. The table shows tens of thousands of clones, with about 77% occurring only once. The receptor was derived from a woman aged 40 to 50 in good health and CMV-seropositive. Sequencing was done on a sample of PBMCs. This sequence joins TRBV7-9 and TRBJ2-3; possible D gene TRBD2, 6 bases. CDR3 coding DNA: TGTGCCAGCAGCTTACCCGGGGGAGTAAGGACAGATACGCAGTATTTT. It specifies CASSLPGGVRTDTQYF.